Listed below are T cell receptor beta chains from one sample, sequenced in a study of CD8 T cells in ankylosing spondylitis. TCRdb re-derived calls from the 5' RACE reads in MiXCR, one entry per CDR3 protein. In the table there are 250,000 to 400,000 distinct CDR3 sequences, under 14% of which are singletons. What was sequenced was blood, either unsorted or a sorted T cell fraction (not recorded which). The receptor source for this set is a female donor with ankylosing spondylitis or in good health (not recorded which). Both conserved end residues are trimmed from each CDR3. The D gene is left open where the match is weak.

d_call,v_call,cdr3_length,cdr3_aa
.,TRBV11-1,11,ASSLRTIVEQF
.,TRBV6-1,12,ASSENGGPDTQY
.,TRBV29-1,9,SVGGGLGSF
.,TRBV7-6,13,ASSLTGFGNQPQH
.,TRBV12-3/TRBV12-4,11,ASSPSLGYEQY
.,TRBV7-8,12,ASSRDLSGNTIY
TRBD2,TRBV20-1,18,SARLFGLAGSNANTGELF
TRBD2,TRBV27,13,ASSLVAGIGSEQF
.,TRBV2,12,ASSELGFDQPQH
.,TRBV6-1,14,ASSQTMGERGETQY
.,TRBV7-2,12,ASSSPGRTYEQY
TRBD1,TRBV5-8,11,ASMNRGSYEQY
.,TRBV15,18,ATSRAHQSNAGPYNYGYT
.,TRBV30,11,AWSEVGGTEQF
TRBD1,TRBV7-9,13,ASSFPGTGGYEQY
.,TRBV28,14,ASSLGGDGGLNTIY
.,TRBV30,9,AWTAGETQY
.,TRBV6-1,12,ASSEGMIPYEQY
.,TRBV20-1,11,SALVGTADSIR
TRBD1,TRBV15,13,ATTVDRGYGGELF
TRBD1,TRBV10-2,14,TSSTGGAVAYNEQF
.,TRBV20-1,16,SAAAGRVVGYLNTEAF
TRBD1,TRBV27,13,ASSLGSTGGGKLF
.,TRBV30,15,AWSTPRAGFSYNEQF